The clone carrying this TCR beta chain turned up a few times. The target antigen is unknown. The germline V and J ends were trimmed by 10 bases and 0 bases, with 12 bases remaining between them. The CDR3 loop spans 13 amino acids. Germline loops: CDR1 MNHNS, CDR2 SASEGT. An amount of RNA that ranged from roughly 0.45 to 1 ug was reverse transcribed with random hexamers. The method of amplification for TCR beta CDR3 was immunoSEQ multiplex PCR, covering 54 Vbeta and 13 Jbeta. TCRdb re-analysed the immunoSEQ multiplex PCR reads in MiXCR, keeping a single row per CDR3 protein. The sample gives fewer than 300,000 distinct CDR3 sequences, 85% of which show up once; over 0.1% is in the top ten. These data come from a study of CD8 T cells in Susac syndrome. Sequencing targeted TCR beta in T cells from blood (CD8+ and CD4+). TEMRA cells were FACS-enriched, with CD8+ and CD4+ T cells isolated negatively. Study results and limitations: It was acknowledged in the study that the number of individuals who were included in its TCR sequencing and HLA analysis was relatively small.

The chain has TRBV6-1 and TRBJ1-1; D is undetermined. The TCR sequence derives from a human donor with multiple sclerosis. The sequenced material came from CD8+ T cells from PBMCs. CDR3 in DNA: TGTGCCACGACTGGAAGCATGAACACTGAAGCTTTCTTT. Protein sequence: CATTGSMNTEAFF.